This entry features one TCR beta chain sequence. This specimen belongs to a study of response to subunit inactivated influenza vaccine. Each CDR3 protein is one row after TCRdb ran MiXCR on the RT-PCR reads. This sample yields some 550,000 distinct CDR3 sequences, of which around 21% are seen a single time; 2.5% to 3% belongs to the top ten. V lost 5 bases and J lost 5; bases outside the gene matches: 3. The CDR3 sequence is 14 residues long. CDR1 is LGHDT, CDR2 YNNKEL, per germline (reference sequence). These data were likewise used in another study, on T cells expressing NK-cell markers. This second report adds: Synthesis of TCR beta cDNA relied on 5'RACE template switching carrying UMIs. Eight donors were sequenced, seven testing HCMV-seropositive and one testing seronegative. There were a handful of donors in whom these clonotypes also led the CD3+CD56-NKG2C+ fraction.

The chain has TRBV3-1 and TRBJ2-7, with 13 bases identical to TRBD2. Sequencing was performed on CD4+ T cells sorted from PBMCs, taken less than 13 days after vaccination. The sequence was collected from a man aged 50 to 59 who received an inactivated influenza vaccine. CDR3 loop: CASSETSGRNEQYF. In DNA, the CDR3 is TGTGCCAGCAGCGAGACTAGCGGGAGGAACGAGCAGTACTTC.